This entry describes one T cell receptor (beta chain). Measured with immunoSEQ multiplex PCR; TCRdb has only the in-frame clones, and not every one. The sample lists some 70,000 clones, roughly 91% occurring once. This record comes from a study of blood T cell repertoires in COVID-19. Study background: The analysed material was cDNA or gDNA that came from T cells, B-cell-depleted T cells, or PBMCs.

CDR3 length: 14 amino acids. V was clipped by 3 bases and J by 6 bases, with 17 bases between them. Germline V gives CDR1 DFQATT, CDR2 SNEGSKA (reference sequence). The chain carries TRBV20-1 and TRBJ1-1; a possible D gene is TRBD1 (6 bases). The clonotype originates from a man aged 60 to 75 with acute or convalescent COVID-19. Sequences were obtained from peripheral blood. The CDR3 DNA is TGCAGTGCTAGTGGACAGCCTAGTAGCCCTGAAGCTTTCTTT. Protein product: CSASGQPSSPEAFF.